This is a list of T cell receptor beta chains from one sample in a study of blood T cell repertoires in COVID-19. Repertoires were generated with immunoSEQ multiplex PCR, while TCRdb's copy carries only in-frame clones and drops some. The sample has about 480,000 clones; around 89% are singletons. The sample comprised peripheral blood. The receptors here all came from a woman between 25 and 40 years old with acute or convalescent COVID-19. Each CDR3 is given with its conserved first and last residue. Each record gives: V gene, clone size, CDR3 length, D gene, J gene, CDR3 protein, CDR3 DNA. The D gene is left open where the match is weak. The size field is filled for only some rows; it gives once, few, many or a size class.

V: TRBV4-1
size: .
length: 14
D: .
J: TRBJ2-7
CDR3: CASSTPGQRREQYF
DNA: TGCGCCAGCAGTACTCCAGGACAGCGCCGCGAGCAGTACTTC

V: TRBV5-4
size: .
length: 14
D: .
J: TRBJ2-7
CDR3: CASSLPGSSYEQYF
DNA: TGTGCCAGCAGCTTGCCCGGGAGCTCCTACGAGCAGTACTTC

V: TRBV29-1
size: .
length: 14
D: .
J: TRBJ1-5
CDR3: CSVEGDRNNQPQHF
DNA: TGCAGCGTTGAAGGTGACAGGAACAATCAGCCCCAGCATTTT

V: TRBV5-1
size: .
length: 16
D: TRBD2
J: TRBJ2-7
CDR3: CASSLITSGPSYEQYF
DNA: TGCGCCAGCAGCTTGATTACTAGCGGCCCCTCCTACGAGCAGTACTTC

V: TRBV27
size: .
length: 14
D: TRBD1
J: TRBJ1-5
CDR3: CASSFGTGDQPQHF
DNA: TGTGCCAGCAGTTTTGGGACAGGGGATCAGCCCCAGCATTTT

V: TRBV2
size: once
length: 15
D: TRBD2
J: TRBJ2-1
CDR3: CASSEALPGGTEQFF
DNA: TGTGCCAGCAGTGAAGCGCTTCCGGGGGGGACTGAGCAGTTCTTC

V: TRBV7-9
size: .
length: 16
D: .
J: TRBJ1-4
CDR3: CASSSSLGAPREKLFF
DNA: TGTGCCAGCAGCTCCAGCCTTGGGGCGCCGCGTGAAAAACTGTTTTTT

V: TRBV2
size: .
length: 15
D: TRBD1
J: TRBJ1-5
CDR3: CASSWDSNGNQPQHF
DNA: TGTGCCAGCAGTTGGGACAGTAATGGGAATCAGCCCCAGCATTTT

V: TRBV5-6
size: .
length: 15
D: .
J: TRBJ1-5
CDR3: CASSKQAGPNQPQHF
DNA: TGTGCCAGCAGCAAACAGGCAGGCCCAAATCAGCCCCAGCATTTT

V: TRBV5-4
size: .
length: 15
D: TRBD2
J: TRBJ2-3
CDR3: CASSRIGLDADTQYF
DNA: TGTGCCAGCAGCCGAATAGGACTAGATGCGGATACGCAGTATTTT

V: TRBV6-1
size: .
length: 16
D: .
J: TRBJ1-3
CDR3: CASSEPQGSSGNTIYF
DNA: TGTGCCAGCAGTGAACCTCAGGGTTCCTCTGGAAACACCATATATTTT

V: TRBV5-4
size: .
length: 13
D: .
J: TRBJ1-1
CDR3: CASSLTVGAEAFF
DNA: TGTGCCAGCAGCTTGACCGTGGGGGCCGAAGCTTTCTTT

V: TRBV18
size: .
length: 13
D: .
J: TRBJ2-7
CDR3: CASSPPSAGEQYF
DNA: TGTGCCAGCTCACCACCCTCGGCGGGCGAGCAGTACTTC

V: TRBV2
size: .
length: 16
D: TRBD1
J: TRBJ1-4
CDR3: CASSEARGQVGEKLFF
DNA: TGTGCCAGCAGTGAAGCGCGGGGACAGGTTGGTGAAAAACTGTTTTTT

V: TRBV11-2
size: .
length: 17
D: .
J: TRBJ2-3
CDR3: CASKFTGGTIFTDTQYF
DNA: TGTGCCAGCAAATTCACGGGGGGCACTATTTTCACAGATACGCAGTATTTT

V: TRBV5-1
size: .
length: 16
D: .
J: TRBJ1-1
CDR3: CASSLSSRQPNTEAFF
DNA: TGCGCCAGCAGCTTGAGTTCTAGGCAGCCGAACACTGAAGCTTTCTTT

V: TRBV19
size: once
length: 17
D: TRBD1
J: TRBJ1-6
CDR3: CASSKTWGDSYNSPLHF
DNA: TGTGCCAGTAGCAAAACCTGGGGGGACAGCTATAATTCACCCCTCCACTTT

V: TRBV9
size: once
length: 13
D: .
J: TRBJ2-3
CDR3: CASSPAGADTQYF
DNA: TGTGCCAGCAGCCCCGCCGGGGCAGATACGCAGTATTTT

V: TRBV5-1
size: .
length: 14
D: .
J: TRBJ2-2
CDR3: CASSTGSNTGELFF
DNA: TGCGCCAGCAGTACGGGTTCGAACACCGGGGAGCTGTTTTTT

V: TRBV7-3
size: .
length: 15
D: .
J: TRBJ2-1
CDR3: CASSLSVGSGNEQFF
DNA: TGTGCCAGCAGCTTATCCGTGGGTTCGGGCAATGAGCAGTTCTTC

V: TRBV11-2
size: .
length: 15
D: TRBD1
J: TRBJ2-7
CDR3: CASTLDRDRFYEQYF
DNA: TGTGCCAGCACCCTAGACCGGGACAGGTTCTACGAGCAGTACTTC

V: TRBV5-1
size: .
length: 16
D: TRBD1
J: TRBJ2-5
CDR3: CASSEGTGGLSETQYF
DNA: TGCGCCAGCAGTGAAGGAACAGGGGGCCTTTCAGAGACCCAGTACTTC

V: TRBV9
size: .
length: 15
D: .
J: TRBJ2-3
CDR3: CASSVDGAVTDTQYF
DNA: TGTGCCAGCAGCGTAGATGGCGCGGTCACAGATACGCAGTATTTT

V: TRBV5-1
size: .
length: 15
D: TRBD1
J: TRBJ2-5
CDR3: CASSLGTGTQETQYF
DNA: TGCGCCAGCAGCTTGGGGACAGGTACCCAAGAGACCCAGTACTTC

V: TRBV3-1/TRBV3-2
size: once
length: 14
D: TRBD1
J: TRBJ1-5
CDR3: CASSTQGNNQPQHF
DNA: TGTGCCAGCAGCACACAGGGGAACAATCAGCCCCAGCATTTT

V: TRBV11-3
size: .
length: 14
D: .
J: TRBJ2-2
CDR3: CASSLGGRGAELFF
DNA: TGTGCCAGCAGCTTAGGCGGCAGGGGTGCGGAGCTGTTTTTT

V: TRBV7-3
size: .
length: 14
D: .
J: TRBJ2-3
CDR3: CASSLGLHTDTQYF
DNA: TGTGCCAGCAGCCTTGGACTACACACAGATACGCAGTATTTT

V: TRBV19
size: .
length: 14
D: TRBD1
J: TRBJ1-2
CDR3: CASRRDRDPYGYTF
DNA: TGTGCCAGTAGAAGGGACAGGGACCCCTATGGCTACACCTTC

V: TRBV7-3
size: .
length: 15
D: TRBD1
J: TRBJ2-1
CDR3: CASSPGTEQYNEQFF
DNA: TGTGCCAGCAGTCCCGGGACAGAGCAATACAATGAGCAGTTCTTC

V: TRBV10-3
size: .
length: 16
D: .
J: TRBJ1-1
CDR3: CAISESQGRGNTEAFF
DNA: TGTGCCATCAGTGAGTCGCAGGGGAGAGGGAACACTGAAGCTTTCTTT

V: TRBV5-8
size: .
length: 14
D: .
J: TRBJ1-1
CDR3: CASPLRGSFTEAFF
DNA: TGTGCCAGCCCCTTGAGGGGGAGTTTTACTGAAGCTTTCTTT

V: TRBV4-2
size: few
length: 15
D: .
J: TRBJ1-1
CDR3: CASSQEARSNTEAFF
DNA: TGTGCCAGCAGCCAAGAGGCGAGGTCGAACACTGAAGCTTTCTTT

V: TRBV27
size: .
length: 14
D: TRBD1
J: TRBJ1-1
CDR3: CASGLQGIGNEAFF
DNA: TGTGCCAGCGGACTACAGGGGATCGGGAATGAAGCTTTCTTT

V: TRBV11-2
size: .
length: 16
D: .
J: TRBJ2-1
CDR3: CASTPGRGAGPNEQFF
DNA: TGTGCCAGCACCCCCGGTCGGGGGGCGGGACCAAATGAGCAGTTCTTC

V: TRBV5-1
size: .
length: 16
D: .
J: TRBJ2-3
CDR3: CASSRGRGASTDTQYF
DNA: TGCGCCAGCAGCCGCGGGCGGGGAGCTAGCACAGATACGCAGTATTTT

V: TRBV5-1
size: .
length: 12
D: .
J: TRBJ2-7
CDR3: CASSSPGGEQYF
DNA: TGCGCCAGCAGCTCACCCGGGGGTGAGCAGTACTTC

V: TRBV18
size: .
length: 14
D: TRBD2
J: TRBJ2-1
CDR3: CASSPSGGVFEQFF
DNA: TGTGCCAGCTCACCAAGCGGGGGGGTTTTCGAGCAGTTCTTC

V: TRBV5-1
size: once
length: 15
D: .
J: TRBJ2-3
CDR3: CASSLSKGGTDTQYF
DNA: TGCGCCAGCAGCTTGTCAAAGGGCGGGACAGATACGCAGTATTTT

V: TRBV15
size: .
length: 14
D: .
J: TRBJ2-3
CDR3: CATSIRGGTDTQYF
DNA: TGTGCCACCAGCATTAGGGGGGGGACAGATACGCAGTATTTT

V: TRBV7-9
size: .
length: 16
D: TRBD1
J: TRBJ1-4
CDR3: CASSSSSRGSNEKLFF
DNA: TGTGCCAGCAGCTCATCTAGCAGGGGGTCTAATGAAAAACTGTTTTTT

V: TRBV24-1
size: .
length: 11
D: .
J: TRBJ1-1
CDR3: CATSASGEAFF
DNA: TGTGCCACCAGTGCGTCGGGGGAAGCTTTCTTT

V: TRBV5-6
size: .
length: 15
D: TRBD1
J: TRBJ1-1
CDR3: CASSFYRGPNTEAFF
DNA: TGTGCCAGCAGCTTCTACAGGGGACCTAACACTGAAGCTTTCTTT

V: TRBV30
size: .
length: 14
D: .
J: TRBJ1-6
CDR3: CAWSGGVRLSPLHF
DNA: TGTGCCTGGAGCGGCGGTGTCCGATTATCACCCCTCCACTTT

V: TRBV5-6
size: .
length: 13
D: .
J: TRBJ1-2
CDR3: CASSSGQIYGYTF
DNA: TGTGCCAGCAGCTCCGGACAGATCTATGGCTACACCTTC

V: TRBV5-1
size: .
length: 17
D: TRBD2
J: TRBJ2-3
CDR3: CASSLAVSGGATDTQYF
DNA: TGCGCCAGCAGCTTGGCCGTTTCCGGGGGGGCCACAGATACGCAGTATTTT

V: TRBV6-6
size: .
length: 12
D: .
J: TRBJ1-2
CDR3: CASRTGVYGYTF
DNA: TGTGCCAGCCGGACCGGGGTCTATGGCTACACCTTC

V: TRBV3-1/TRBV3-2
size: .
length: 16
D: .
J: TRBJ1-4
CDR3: CASSQTIVGLNEKLFF
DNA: TGTGCCAGCAGCCAGACAATTGTGGGCCTCAATGAAAAACTGTTTTTT

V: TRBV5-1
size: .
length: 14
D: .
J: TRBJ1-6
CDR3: CASSSFELNSPLHF
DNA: TGCGCCAGCAGCTCCTTCGAACTGAATTCACCCCTCCACTTT

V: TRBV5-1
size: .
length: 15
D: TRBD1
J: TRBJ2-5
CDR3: CASSGGRGFRETQYF
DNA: TGCGCCAGCAGTGGGGGCAGGGGGTTTCGGGAGACCCAGTACTTC

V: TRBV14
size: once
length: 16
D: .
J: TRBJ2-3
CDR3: CASSQGRQARGDTQYF
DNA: TGTGCCAGCAGCCAAGGGAGACAGGCCCGAGGAGATACGCAGTATTTT

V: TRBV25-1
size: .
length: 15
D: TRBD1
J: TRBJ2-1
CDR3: CASRDRALSYNEQFF
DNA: TGTGCCAGCAGGGACAGGGCCCTCTCCTACAATGAGCAGTTCTTC

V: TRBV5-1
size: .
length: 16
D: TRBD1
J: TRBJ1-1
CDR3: CASSARWGQGSTEAFF
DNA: TGCGCCAGCAGCGCGAGATGGGGACAGGGTAGCACTGAAGCTTTCTTT

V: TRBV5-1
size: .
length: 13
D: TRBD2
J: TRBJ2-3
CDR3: CASGRGGTDTQYF
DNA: TGCGCCAGCGGGAGGGGCGGCACAGATACGCAGTATTTT

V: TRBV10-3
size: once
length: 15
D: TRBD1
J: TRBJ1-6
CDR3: CAIRSETGANSPLHF
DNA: TGTGCCATCAGAAGCGAGACAGGGGCCAATTCACCCCTCCACTTT

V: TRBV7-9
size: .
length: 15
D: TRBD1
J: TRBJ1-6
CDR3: CASSLETGGGSPLHF
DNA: TGTGCCAGCAGCCTGGAGACAGGGGGCGGGTCACCCCTCCACTTT